This T cell receptor (beta chain) stems from a study of T cells in Graves' hyperthyroidism and ophthalmopathy. This clonotype appeared a few times. TCR beta CDR3 regions were amplified from RNA. The TCR CDR3 first-round RT-PCR relied on the HTBI primer set. TCRdb reprocessed the multiplex PCR reads with MiXCR, giving one entry per CDR3 protein. The data contain around 480,000 distinct CDR3 sequences, about 15% of them singletons. The CDR3 spans 15 residues. Germline CDR1 reads LNHDA; CDR2 reads SQIVND (reference sequence). The V and J ends lost 4 bases and 0 bases respectively, with 13 bases between them.

The sequencing sample was made of blood. The chain is built from TRBV19 and TRBJ2-7, with D hard to call. The clonotype originates from a woman aged 18-29 years with Graves' hyperthyroidism. The chain's CDR3 is CASSTPYPSSYEQYF. CDR3 in DNA: TGTGCCAGTAGTACTCCCTACCCGAGCTCCTACGAGCAGTACTTC.